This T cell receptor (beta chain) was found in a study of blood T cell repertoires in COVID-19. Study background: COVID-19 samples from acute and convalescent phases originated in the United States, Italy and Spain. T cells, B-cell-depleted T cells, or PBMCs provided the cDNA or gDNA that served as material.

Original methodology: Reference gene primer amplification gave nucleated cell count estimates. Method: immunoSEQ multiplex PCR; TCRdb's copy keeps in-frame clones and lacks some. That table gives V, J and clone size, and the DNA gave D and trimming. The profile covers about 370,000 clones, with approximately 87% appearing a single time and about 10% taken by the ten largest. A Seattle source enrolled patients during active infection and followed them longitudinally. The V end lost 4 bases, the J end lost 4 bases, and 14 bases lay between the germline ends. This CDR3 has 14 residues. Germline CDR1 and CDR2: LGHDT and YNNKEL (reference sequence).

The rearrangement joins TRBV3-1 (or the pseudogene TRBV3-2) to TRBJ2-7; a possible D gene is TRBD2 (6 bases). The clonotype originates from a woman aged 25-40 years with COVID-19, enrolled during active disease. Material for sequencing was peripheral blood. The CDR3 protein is CASSPGGGAYEQYF. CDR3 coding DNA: TGTGCCAGCAGCCCCGGCGGAGGGGCGTACGAGCAGTACTTC.